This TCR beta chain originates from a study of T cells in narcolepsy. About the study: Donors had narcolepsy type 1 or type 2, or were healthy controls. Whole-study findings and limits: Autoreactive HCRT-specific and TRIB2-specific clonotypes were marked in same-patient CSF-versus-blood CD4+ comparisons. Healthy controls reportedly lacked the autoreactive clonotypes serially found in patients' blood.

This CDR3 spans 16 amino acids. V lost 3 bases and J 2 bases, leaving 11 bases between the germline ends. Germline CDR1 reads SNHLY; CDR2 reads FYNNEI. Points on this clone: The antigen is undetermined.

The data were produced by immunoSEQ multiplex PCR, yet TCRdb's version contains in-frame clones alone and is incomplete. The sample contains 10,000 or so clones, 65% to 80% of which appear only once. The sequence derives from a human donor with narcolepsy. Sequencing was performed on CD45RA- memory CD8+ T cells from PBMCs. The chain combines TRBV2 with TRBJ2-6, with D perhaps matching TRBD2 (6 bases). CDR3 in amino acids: CASSESEGTGANVLTF. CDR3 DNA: TGTGCCAGCAGTGAGTCGGAGGGGACTGGGGCCAACGTCCTGACTTTC.